This is a list of T cell receptor beta chains from one sample in a study of T cell responses to AZD1222 COVID-19 vaccine. Measured with immunoSEQ multiplex PCR; TCRdb has only the in-frame clones, and not every one. The table includes roughly 120,000 clones, approximately 94% detected once. The sample here was peripheral blood, taken 28 days after the second AZD1222 dose. The origin of the receptors is an adult who received the AZD1222 COVID-19 vaccine. Both conserved end residues are part of each CDR3. A D gene is named only where the DNA matches it firmly. Expanded clones get a size class; other rows say once, few or many, or leave the size out.

V gene,D gene,clone size,J gene,CDR3 length,CDR3 DNA,CDR3 protein
TRBV19,.,.,TRBJ1-2,15,TGTGCCAGTAGTACCAGAGGGGGGCAGAACTATGGCTACACCTTC,CASSTRGGQNYGYTF
TRBV29-1,.,.,TRBJ2-3,12,TGCAGCGTCGTCGGCAGGGAAGATACGCAGTATTTT,CSVVGREDTQYF
TRBV7-9,.,.,TRBJ2-7,16,TGTGCCAGCAGCTTAGCGCGCGGGACCTTTTCCTACGAGCAGTACTTC,CASSLARGTFSYEQYF
TRBV9,TRBD1,.,TRBJ1-4,15,TGTGCCAGCAGCCCCTATGGACAGGGAAATGAAAAACTGTTTTTT,CASSPYGQGNEKLFF
TRBV2,TRBD2,.,TRBJ2-1,15,TGTGCCAGCAGTGACCCTAGCGGGGTTGGCGATGAGCAGTTCTTC,CASSDPSGVGDEQFF
TRBV7-2,TRBD2,.,TRBJ2-2,18,TGTGCCAGCAGCGCCGGGACTAGCGGGTGGAGCGGGACCGGGGAGCTGTTTTTT,CASSAGTSGWSGTGELFF
TRBV4-3,.,.,TRBJ1-2,16,TGCGCCAGCAGCCAAGAGGTATATCAGGGTAACTATGGCTACACCTTC,CASSQEVYQGNYGYTF
TRBV3-1/TRBV3-2,TRBD2,.,TRBJ2-5,16,TGTGCCAGCAGCCAAGCTAGCGGGGTACACCAAGAGACCCAGTACTTC,CASSQASGVHQETQYF
TRBV7-2,.,.,TRBJ1-6,15,TGTGCCAGCAGCCCCCCCTCCGGGCTCAATTCACCCCTCCACTTT,CASSPPSGLNSPLHF
TRBV5-1,TRBD1,.,TRBJ1-5,17,TGCGCCAGCAGCTTGGGGACAGGGGATACGGGCAATCAGCCCCAGCATTTT,CASSLGTGDTGNQPQHF
TRBV25-1,.,.,TRBJ1-2,12,TGTGCCAGCAGGGACTCCGGAGGTGGCTACACCTTC,CASRDSGGGYTF
TRBV11-2,TRBD1,.,TRBJ2-7,15,TGTGCCAGCAGCGACTCTGGACAGGGGAACTACGAGCAGTACTTC,CASSDSGQGNYEQYF
TRBV5-1,.,.,TRBJ2-5,16,TGCGCCAGCGACGCTGGGGGGGCTCGGCGCTTGGAGACCCAGTACTTC,CASDAGGARRLETQYF
TRBV24-1,TRBD2,.,TRBJ2-1,17,TGTGCCACCAGTGATAGCGAACGGACTAGCGCCGACAATGAGCAGTTCTTC,CATSDSERTSADNEQFF
TRBV3-1/TRBV3-2,.,.,TRBJ1-1,15,TGTGCCAGCAGCCAACGGGGGGCGGTGAACACTGAAGCTTTCTTT,CASSQRGAVNTEAFF
TRBV5-1,.,.,TRBJ1-1,14,TGCGCCAGCAGCTTGGTGTCCAGCTACACTGAAGCTTTCTTT,CASSLVSSYTEAFF
TRBV5-1,.,.,TRBJ2-3,14,TGCGCCAGCAGCTTTGGACAGCCCACAGATACGCAGTATTTT,CASSFGQPTDTQYF
TRBV10-3,.,.,TRBJ2-3,13,TGTGCCATCGAGCCTAGCGGCACAGATACGCAGTATTTT,CAIEPSGTDTQYF
TRBV9,.,.,TRBJ1-1,14,TGTGCCAGCAGCCCGACGGGGGGGTACTCTGAAGCTTTCTTT,CASSPTGGYSEAFF
TRBV5-8,TRBD1,.,TRBJ1-4,16,TGTGCCAGCAGCAACCCCTTGGGAGGGGGCAGCGAAAAACTGTTTTTT,CASSNPLGGGSEKLFF
TRBV4-3,.,.,TRBJ1-2,15,TGCGCCAGCAGCCAAGATTCTCTAGGGTACGGCGGCTACACCTTC,CASSQDSLGYGGYTF
TRBV30,.,.,TRBJ2-1,15,TGTGCCTGGAGTGTATCGGTAAATGTGTACAATGAGCAGTTCTTC,CAWSVSVNVYNEQFF
TRBV6-5,.,.,TRBJ2-2,15,TGTGCCAGCAGTTGGGGGCTGTCGAACACCGGGGAGCTGTTTTTT,CASSWGLSNTGELFF
TRBV3-1/TRBV3-2,TRBD2,.,TRBJ2-7,16,TGTGCCAGCAGCCAACTTAGCGGGGGAAGCTCCTACGAGCAGTACTTC,CASSQLSGGSSYEQYF
TRBV15,.,.,TRBJ1-2,13,TGTGCCACCAGCAGCCCCCGCGGAAATGGCTACACCTTC,CATSSPRGNGYTF
TRBV5-5,TRBD1,.,TRBJ2-7,16,TGTGCCAGCGCCAGGACAGGGGGCCGCAGCTCCTACGAGCAGTACTTC,CASARTGGRSSYEQYF
TRBV2,.,.,TRBJ1-1,11,TGTGCCAGCAGTGAAGCTAACACGGCTTTCTTT,CASSEANTAFF
TRBV18,.,.,TRBJ2-3,14,TGTGCCAGCTCACCGAGGGGTCCCACAGATACGCAGTATTTT,CASSPRGPTDTQYF
TRBV21-1,.,.,TRBJ2-2,17,TGTGCCAGCAGCAGCCCCCCTCCCCTCGTGAACACCGGGGAGCTGTTTTTT,CASSSPPPLVNTGELFF
TRBV18,.,.,TRBJ1-5,13,TGTGCCAGCTCACCGGGGAGGGGTCAGCCCCAGCATTTT,CASSPGRGQPQHF
TRBV7-2,.,.,TRBJ2-3,14,TGTGCCAGCAGAATAGGGATCAGCACAGATACGCAGTATTTT,CASRIGISTDTQYF
TRBV18,.,.,TRBJ1-5,15,TGTGCCAGCTCACCAACAGGACATAGCAATCAGCCCCAGCATTTT,CASSPTGHSNQPQHF
TRBV7-2,.,.,TRBJ1-2,13,TGTGCCAGCAGCCCCCGCCCCAGGGATGGCTACACCTTC,CASSPRPRDGYTF
TRBV5-1,TRBD1,few,TRBJ1-6,15,TGCGCCAGCAGCTCCGGGGGACAGGGCCTTTCACCCCTCCACTTT,CASSSGGQGLSPLHF
TRBV5-1,.,.,TRBJ2-2,17,TGCGCCAGCAGCTTGGTGGGCGGGACAACGAACACCGGGGAGCTGTTTTTT,CASSLVGGTTNTGELFF
TRBV5-4,TRBD2,once,TRBJ2-3,16,TGTGCCAGCAGCCAATCCGGGACTAGCGTTGGAAGAGGGCAGTATTTT,CASSQSGTSVGRGQYF
TRBV7-8,.,once,TRBJ1-6,12,TGTGCCAGCCAGGGATCAGGGTCACCCCTCCACTTT,CASQGSGSPLHF